This T cell receptor (beta chain) was identified during a study of blood T cells in healthy people across ages. A second PCR, run for about 7 to 11 cycles, used a sample-barcoded 5' primer plus a J-beta primer mix. TCRdb reanalysed the 5' RACE reads using MiXCR and keeps one entry per CDR3 protein. Here the sample spans about 620,000 distinct CDR3 sequences, about 50% being singletons. General study findings and limits: When set beside aged donors, long-lived donors presented more naive CD4+ cells and higher diversity.

There are a few counts of this clonotype. Its antigen is still unknown. This CDR3 region has 15 residues. With 0 bases removed from V and 0 bases from J, the gap between germline ends came to 6 bases. Looked up from germline, CDR1 is GTSNPN and CDR2 is SVGIG (reference sequence). This TCR came from a woman over 75 in good health. Sequenced: blood. The chain joins TRBV30 to TRBJ1-6, with unresolved D. The CDR3, as DNA: TGTGCCTGGAGTGTAAGGAGCTCCTATAATTCACCCCTCCACTTT. Residues: CAWSVRSSYNSPLHF.